This T cell receptor beta chain stems from a study of blood T cells in healthy people across ages. Germline loops: CDR1 SGHDN, CDR2 FVKESK. V was clipped by 6 bases and J by 3 bases, with 15 bases between them. CDR3 length: 16 amino acids. A second PCR, run for about 7 to 11 cycles, used a sample-barcoded 5' primer plus a J-beta primer mix. A template-switch adaptor that had 12 random nucleotides put a tag on each cDNA molecule. TCRdb ran MiXCR on the 5' RACE reads and lists one entry per CDR3 protein. The top ten hold around 22% of the sample, which has hundreds of thousands of distinct CDR3 sequences, 20% to 25% seen once. Turning to this clonotype: The antigen remains unidentified.

A minimum of 6 million PBMCs was isolated per sample. General observations from the study: Investigators viewed diversity estimates from one million T cells as underestimates, the study reported. Diversity was higher, and naive CD4+ cells more numerous, in long-lived donors than in aged donors.

What was sequenced was blood. The sequence came from a man aged 65 to 79 in good health. This rearrangement joins TRBV14 to TRBJ2-6, with D tentatively TRBD2 (5 bases). CDR3 in amino acids: CASSWSEGDGANVLTF. CDR3 in DNA: TGTGCCAGCAGTTGGAGCGAGGGAGATGGGGCCAACGTCCTGACTTTC.